These 27 T cell receptor beta chains originate from one sample sequenced in a study of blood T cell repertoires in COVID-19. The method was immunoSEQ multiplex PCR; TCRdb's version includes in-frame clones alone and lacks a portion of them. The sample carries some 88,000 clones, around 85% recorded once. The sample was peripheral blood. Receptors originate from a woman aged 70-85 years with acute or convalescent COVID-19.

This clone was seen just once. The chain employs TRBV10-2 and TRBJ2-2, with D possibly being TRBD1 (6 bases). This CDR3 contains 16 residues. Germline V lookup: CDR1 WSHSY, CDR2 SAAADI. V dropped 0 bases and J dropped 3 bases, with 11 bases sitting between them. The CDR3 DNA reads as TGCGCCAGCAGTGAGTCGGTGGACAGACACACCGGGGAGCTGTTTTTT. This encodes CASSESVDRHTGELFF.

This clone was seen only a few times. The chain employs TRBV7-8 and TRBJ2-5; no reliable D call. This CDR3 is 14 amino acids long. Germline loops: CDR1 SGHVS, CDR2 FQNEAQ. V lost 5 bases, J lost 6 bases, and 16 bases lay in between. CDR3 in DNA: TGTGCCAGCAGCGAGAACAGACCCCAGAAGACCCAGTACTTC. It translates to CASSENRPQKTQYF.

This clone came up once. V usage is TRBV6-5 and J usage is TRBJ1-2; D gene uncertain. This CDR3 region has 14 residues. Trimming stripped 0 bases from V and 4 bases from J, with 9 bases between. Germline V CDR1 and CDR2: MNHEY, SVGAGI. CDR3 sequence (DNA): TGTGCCAGCAGTTACTCCGTGAGGAGCTATGGCTACACCTTC. Protein sequence: CASSYSVRSYGYTF.

The chain recombines TRBV6-2 or TRBV6-3 with TRBJ2-5; 7 bases are a match to TRBD1. The CDR3 contains 15 residues. Germline-derived CDR1 and CDR2 are MNHEY and SVGEGT. V shed 0 bases, J shed 4 bases, and the junction held 5 bases outside the gene matches. The CDR3 reads CASSYSRQGGETQYF. CDR3 in DNA: TGTGCCAGCAGTTACTCGAGACAGGGCGGAGAGACCCAGTACTTC.

The chain carries TRBV6-2 or TRBV6-3 and TRBJ2-5; D unresolved. In germline, CDR1 is MNHEY, CDR2 SVGEGT. This CDR3 has 13 residues. The V and J ends lost 5 bases and 7 bases respectively, with 14 bases between them. DNA for the CDR3: TGTGCCAGCAGTAATGCCCAGGTGGCGACCCAGTACTTC. This codes for CASSNAQVATQYF.

V and J are TRBV27 and TRBJ1-2; D may be TRBD1 (6 bases). The CDR3 sequence is 14 residues long. The V gene lost 5 bases and the J gene lost 8 bases, with 18 bases spanning the gap. Per germline, CDR1 MNHEY and CDR2 SMNVEV (reference sequence). CDR3 residues: CASSDHTQGSGYTF. The DNA for the CDR3 is TGTGCCAGCAGTGATCACACCCAGGGGTCGGGCTACACCTTC.

The chain recombines TRBV6-5 with TRBJ1-2; 7 nucleotides match TRBD1. Trimming at V came to 7 bases and at J to 2 bases, leaving 7 bases not matched to a gene. The CDR3 loop spans 14 amino acids. Germline V gene sequence: CDR1 MNHEY, CDR2 SVGAGI. CDR3 coding DNA: TGTGCCAGCACCCCGGGACAGATCAACTATGGCTACACCTTC. It encodes CASTPGQINYGYTF.

The rearrangement uses TRBV9 and TRBJ1-2; tentative D call: TRBD1 (5 bases). The CDR3 runs 16 residues. Germline CDR1 is SGDLS and CDR2 is YYNGEE. V lost 4 bases and J lost 4, with 20 bases in between. The CDR3 sequence: CASSTDKDMGLYGYTF. CDR3 in DNA: TGTGCCAGCAGCACGGACAAGGACATGGGGCTCTATGGCTACACCTTC. Full variable domain (rest looked up from reference TRBV9 and TRBJ1-2): DSGVTQTPKHLITATGQRVTLRCSPRSGDLSVYWYQQSLDQGLQFLIQYYNGEERAKGNILERFSAQQFPDLHSELNLSSLELGDSALYFCASSTDKDMGLYGYTFGSGTRLTVV.

The chain joins TRBV3-1 (or the pseudogene TRBV3-2) to TRBJ2-4; 15 nucleotides line up with TRBD2. Germline V gives CDR1 LGHDT, CDR2 YNNKEL (reference sequence). V lost 4 bases to trimming and J lost 7 bases; unmatched junction nucleotides: 8. The CDR3 extends over 17 amino acids. Written as DNA, the CDR3 is TGTGCCAGCAGCCCGACAGGGGGGACTAGCGGGGGGAACATTCAGTACTTC. It encodes CASSPTGGTSGGNIQYF.

This clone was observed a single time. The rearrangement uses TRBV5-5 and TRBJ1-2; D uncertain. V lost 0 bases, J lost 3 bases, and 9 bases lay in between. This CDR3 region has 14 residues. Per germline, CDR1 SGHKS and CDR2 YYEKEE (reference sequence). The DNA of the CDR3 is TGTGCCAGCAGCTTGGTGGGCTTCGACTATGGCTACACCTTC. It encodes CASSLVGFDYGYTF.

This rearrangement joins TRBV5-4 to TRBJ2-1; 8 positions agree with TRBD1. CDR3 size: 15 residues. Trimming cost V 3 bases and J 6 bases; bases outside gene matches: 8. Germline V lookup: CDR1 SGHNT, CDR2 YYREEE (reference sequence). The DNA for the CDR3 is TGTGCCAGCAGCTGGAGAACAGGGGGAGGCAATGAGCAGTTCTTC. Translated: CASSWRTGGGNEQFF.

This chain links TRBV9 with TRBJ2-3; 7 positions match TRBD2. V dropped 0 bases and J dropped 8; count of bases not matched to a gene: 15. Germline assignment: CDR1 SGDLS and CDR2 YYNGEE. The CDR3 has 17 amino acids. CDR3 sequence reads: CASSVAPASGTGGTQYF. DNA of the CDR3: TGTGCCAGCAGCGTAGCCCCTGCTAGCGGCACGGGGGGTACGCAGTATTTT. The whole variable domain, filled in from reference TRBV9 and TRBJ2-3, reads DSGVTQTPKHLITATGQRVTLRCSPRSGDLSVYWYQQSLDQGLQFLIQYYNGEERAKGNILERFSAQQFPDLHSELNLSSLELGDSALYFCASSVAPASGTGGTQYFGPGTRLTVL.

The rearrangement uses TRBV24-1 and TRBJ2-5; 7 nucleotides line up with TRBD1. The junction had 10 bases not matched to a gene; V was cut back by 2 bases and J by 8 bases. The V gene's germline CDR1 is KGHDR and CDR2 SFDVKD. The CDR3 has 15 amino acids. The CDR3: CATSDSTLTGSTQYF. The CDR3 DNA follows: TGTGCCACCAGTGATTCGACTCTGACAGGGTCAACCCAGTACTTC.

V and J are TRBV7-6 and TRBJ2-2, with D maybe TRBD1 (5 bases). The germline gives CDR1 SGHVS, CDR2 FNYEAQ. The V end was cut by 0 bases, the J end by 5 bases, with 10 bases between. The CDR3 spans 15 residues. CDR3 region: CASSLASGSTGELFF. For the CDR3, the DNA is TGTGCCAGCAGCTTAGCATCAGGGTCAACCGGGGAGCTGTTTTTT.

This chain connects TRBV5-1 to TRBJ2-7, with TRBD2 matching 14 bases. J lost 5 bases, V lost 0 bases, and 7 bases had no gene match. CDR3 length equals 17 residues. From germline, CDR1 is SGHRS and CDR2 YFSETQ. The CDR3 here is CASSLAGTSGSINEQYV. Here the CDR3 DNA reads TGCGCCAGCAGCTTGGCTGGGACTAGCGGGAGTATCAACGAGCAGTACGTC.

This chain links TRBV7-8 with TRBJ2-2; 7 bases are shared with TRBD1. Germline V lookup: CDR1 SGHVS, CDR2 FQNEAQ. With V trimmed by 5 bases and J by 5 bases, 14 bases remained unmatched. The CDR3 contains 17 residues. In DNA form, the CDR3 reads TGTGCCAGCAGCCTCTTCGGGACAGCGGCGCTTACCGGGGAGCTGTTTTTT. Its protein product is CASSLFGTAALTGELFF. The full variable domain, with the rest looked up from reference TRBV7-8 and TRBJ2-2, is GAGVSQSPRYKVAKRGQDVALRCDPISGHVSLFWYQQALGQGPEFLTYFQNEAQLDKSGLPSDRFFAERPEGSVSTLKIQRTQQEDSAVYLCASSLFGTAALTGELFFGEGSRLTVL.

The chain joins TRBV23-1 to TRBJ2-3, with 7 positions matching TRBD2. TRBV23-1 counts as an open reading frame of uncertain function. This CDR3 has 16 residues. Trimming cost V 2 bases and J 6 bases; bases outside gene matches: 11. The CDR3 region is CASSQVLAVTRDTQYF. Here the CDR3 DNA reads TGCGCCAGCAGTCAAGTGCTAGCGGTCACCCGGGATACGCAGTATTTT.

The V gene is TRBV5-1, the J gene TRBJ1-1; the D gene is possibly TRBD1 (5 bases). Looked up from germline, CDR1 is SGHRS and CDR2 is YFSETQ. Trimming took 1 base from V and 0 from J, leaving 10 bases between them. The CDR3 is 15 residues long. The CDR3 DNA reads TGCGCCAGCAGCTTGCAGGGAGGGGTGAACACTGAAGCTTTCTTT. It is translated as CASSLQGGVNTEAFF.

The chain employs TRBV12-3 or TRBV12-4 and TRBJ1-4, with D tentatively TRBD1 (5 bases). The length of the CDR3 is 13 residues. V lost 4 bases, J lost 4 bases, and 7 bases lay in between. The CDR3 sequence is CASSYDSNEKLFF. CDR3 nucleotide sequence: TGTGCCAGCAGTTACGACAGTAATGAAAAACTGTTTTTT.

J is TRBJ1-2 and V is TRBV9; D call uncertain. The germline gives CDR1 SGDLS, CDR2 YYNGEE. The length of the CDR3 is 13 residues. Between the trimmed V and J ends, which lost 4 bases and 7 bases, there was a span of 14 bases. The CDR3 coding sequence is TGTGCCAGCAGCCCCCGCGGGGAGGGTGGCTACACCTTC. Translating gives CASSPRGEGGYTF.

The chain couples TRBV24-1 to TRBJ1-2, with 7 bases aligning to TRBD1. The CDR3 has 13 residues. The germline CDR1 and CDR2 sequences are KGHDR and SFDVKD. Trimming took 11 bases from V and 8 from J; bases not matched to a gene: 13. The CDR3 DNA reads TGTGCCATCTTCCACAGGGGCGGAGCGGGCTACACCTTC. Translation gives CAIFHRGGAGYTF.

The chain recombines TRBV12-5 with TRBJ2-7; 8 nucleotides align to TRBD1. Germline V lookup: CDR1 LGHNT, CDR2 FRNRAP. The CDR3 has 17 residues. The V and J ends lost 2 bases and 4 bases, in that order; junction bases with no gene match: 13. The CDR3 is CASGLSSGGRGPYEQYV. CDR3 coding DNA: TGTGCTAGTGGTTTGTCCTCCGGGGGCAGGGGGCCATACGAGCAGTACGTC.

Concerning this clone itself: Compared with germline, one end of the junction differs, possibly owing to a read error. This chain uses TRBV25-1 with TRBJ2-1; D possibly corresponds to TRBD2 (6 bases). Germline assignment: CDR1 MGHDK and CDR2 SYGVNS. The CDR3 totals 13 residues. CDR3 nucleotides: TGTGCCAGCAGTGAATATGGGGGGACTCTCTTCCTCTTC. Translation: CASSEYGGTLFLF.

This clone has a single count. V usage is TRBV18 and J usage is TRBJ2-2; a possible D gene is TRBD1 (5 bases). The V end was cut by 3 bases, the J end by 4 bases, with 9 bases between. Germline-derived CDR1 and CDR2 are KGHSH and LQKENI. CDR3 size: 14 residues. CDR3 sequence reads: CASSPDSFTGELFF. CDR3 nucleotides: TGTGCCAGCTCACCTGACAGTTTCACCGGGGAGCTGTTTTTT.

V is TRBV28 and J is TRBJ1-1, with D possibly being TRBD1 (5 bases). The CDR3 runs to 15 residues. Per the germline V gene, CDR1 is MDHEN and CDR2 is SYDVKM. Trimming shortened V by 1 base and J by 0 bases, and 9 bases separated the two germline ends. CDR3 region: CASSLSGRVNTEAFF. In DNA, the CDR3 is TGTGCCAGCAGTTTATCAGGCAGGGTGAACACTGAAGCTTTCTTT.

V and J are TRBV9 and TRBJ1-2, with TRBD1 matching over 7 bases. The CDR3 has 14 residues. The junction had 7 bases not matched to a gene; V was cut back by 0 bases and J by 8 bases. Germline assignment: CDR1 SGDLS and CDR2 YYNGEE. The CDR3 region is CASSVAAGGLGYTF. The CDR3 DNA reads TGTGCCAGCAGCGTAGCCGCAGGGGGTTTGGGCTACACCTTC.

The chain uses TRBV7-9 and TRBJ2-2, with 7 nucleotides matching TRBD1. With 4 bases clipped from V and 4 bases from J, the junction kept 6 bases outside the gene matches. Germline assignment: CDR1 SEHNR and CDR2 FQNEAQ (reference sequence). The CDR3 is 15 residues long. The CDR3 reads CASSSYRGPTGELFF. CDR3 DNA: TGTGCCAGCAGCTCTTACAGGGGCCCCACCGGGGAGCTGTTTTTT.